Below are 8 T cell receptor beta chains sequenced from a single sample in a study of regulatory T cells in long-lasting Graves disease. Stated time point: newly diagnosed GD, antithyroid drugs for less than 3 months. The authors made the TCR library using RNA they extracted from PBMCs. Construction of the TCR beta libraries employed iRepertoire HTBI primers in conjunction with Arm-PCR of CDR3 regions. From the multiplex PCR reads, TCRdb called clonotypes with MiXCR, one entry per CDR3 protein. The sample includes 390,000 or so distinct CDR3 sequences, over 9.5% of them seen just once. The same data also went into a second study, on T cells in Graves' hyperthyroidism and ophthalmopathy.

Sequences were derived from peripheral blood mononuclear cells (PBMCs), sampled at new diagnosis, from a patient treated with antithyroid drugs. All receptors derive from a woman younger than 35 with Graves disease.

J is TRBJ1-1 and V is TRBV7-9; D might be TRBD1 (6 bases). The CDR3 spans 16 residues. Germline V lookup: CDR1 SEHNR, CDR2 FQNEAQ (reference sequence). V lost 5 bases and J 11 bases, leaving 27 bases between the germline ends. CDR3 protein: CASSPARGRNLKWAFF. CDR3 coding DNA: TGTGCCAGCAGCCCAGCCAGGGGCCGGAACTTAAAGTGGGCTTTCTTT.

This clonotype was counted many times. The rearrangement uses TRBV20-1 and TRBJ2-5; a weak D match, TRBD2 (6 bases). The length of the CDR3 is 15 residues. Trimming removed 4 bases from V and 0 bases from J, with 15 bases in between. Germline V lookup: CDR1 DFQATT, CDR2 SNEGSKA (reference sequence). DNA of the CDR3: TGCAGTGCTACGGTGGCTAGCGAAGACCAAGAGACCCAGTACTTC. This translates into CSATVASEDQETQYF.

In its sample, this clonotype was seen many times. The J gene is TRBJ2-3, the V gene TRBV7-2; D perhaps matches TRBD2 (6 bases). The V gene lost 1 base and the J gene lost 4 bases, with 12 bases spanning the gap. The CDR3 has 15 amino acids. Germline CDR1 and CDR2: SGHTA and FQGNSA. This chain's CDR3 is CASSLGLGDSDTQYF. In DNA, the CDR3 is TGTGCCAGCAGCTTAGGACTAGGGGACTCAGATACGCAGTATTTT.

Ten or more counts support this clonotype. The rearrangement uses TRBV7-9 and TRBJ2-1; D gene ambiguous. V gave up 4 bases and J gave up 9 bases, with 19 bases separating them. Per germline, CDR1 SEHNR and CDR2 FQNEAQ (reference sequence). This CDR3 has 15 amino acids. CDR3 nucleotide sequence: TGTGCCAGCAGCTCCCCCTGGGATGAATTGGGTGAGCAGTTCTTC. Amino acid sequence: CASSSPWDELGEQFF.

This chain connects TRBV29-1 to TRBJ2-5, with TRBD2 matching 7 bases. V dropped 7 bases and J dropped 1; count of bases not matched to a gene: 3. The length of the CDR3 is 12 residues. CDR1 is SQVTM and CDR2 is ANQGSEA in the germline V gene. The CDR3 spells CSAAGAQETQYF. Written as DNA, the CDR3 is TGCAGCGCCGCGGGAGCCCAAGAGACCCAGTACTTC. Based on the CDR3 plus reference TRBV29-1 and TRBJ2-5, the full variable domain is SAVISQKPSRDICQRGTSLTIQCQVDSQVTMMFWYRQQPGQSLTLIATANQGSEATYESGFVIDKFPISRPNLTFSTLTVSNMSPEDSSIYLCSAAGAQETQYFGPGTRLLVL.

Concerning this clonotype: This clone may be a read error of a much larger clone one base away. The rearrangement links TRBV27 to TRBJ2-2; D perhaps matches TRBD1 (6 bases). Germline loops: CDR1 MNHEY, CDR2 SMNVEV (reference sequence). The CDR3 extends over 16 amino acids. The CDR3 loop is CASSLSLNRDTGEPFF. The CDR3 DNA is TGTGCCAGCAGTTTATCCCTAAACAGGGACACCGGGGAGCCGTTTTTT.

The chain uses TRBV2 and TRBJ2-5; 12 bases fit TRBD2. CDR3 length equals 16 residues. CDR1 is SNHLY, CDR2 FYNNEI, per germline. V was clipped by 6 bases and J by 6 bases; unmatched bases: 11. The CDR3 DNA is TGTGCCAGCAGGGGGAGAGGACTAGCGGGAATAAAGACCCAGTACTTC. It codes for CASRGRGLAGIKTQYF.

This clonotype came up many times. V is TRBV9 and J is TRBJ2-1; 12 bases are a match to TRBD1. Germline V gene lookup returns CDR1 SGDLS and CDR2 YYNGEE. The V gene end was trimmed by 0 bases and the J gene end by 12 bases; junction bases not matched to a gene: 10. The CDR3 runs 16 residues. CDR3 loop: CASSVGPGQGARGQFF. The CDR3 nucleotides are TGTGCCAGCAGCGTAGGCCCGGGACAGGGGGCGAGAGGGCAGTTCTTC.